The 2 T cell receptor beta chains listed next were all sequenced from one sample in a study of vaccination effects on CD4 cells after COVID-19. The assay was immunoSEQ multiplex PCR, and TCRdb's table has in-frame clones only and misses some. The table shows about 47,000 clones, with around 70% occurring only once. Cultured cells yielded isolated CD4+ T cells after 10 days. Participants completed two doses of the BNT162b2 or mRNA-1273 vaccine. Their antigen targets remain unknown. The specimen was CD4+ T cells from PBMCs cultured without peptide, collected after COVID-19 vaccination. The receptor source for this set is a human donor who received a COVID-19 vaccine.

This chain connects TRBV5-1 to TRBJ2-2; possible D gene TRBD2, 5 bases. CDR3 length equals 17 residues. Germline CDR1 is SGHRS and CDR2 is YFSETQ. Trimming took off 0 bases at V and 4 bases at J, with 16 bases between the two ends. In DNA form, the CDR3 reads TGCGCCAGCAGCTTGGGGGAGAAGACTCACACCACCGGGGAGCTGTTTTTT. Amino acid sequence: CASSLGEKTHTTGELFF.

This chain connects TRBV2 to TRBJ1-2; TRBD1 matches 7 bases. V lost 5 bases and J lost 0; bases outside the gene matches: 6. Germline V lookup: CDR1 SNHLY, CDR2 FYNNEI. The CDR3 sequence is 15 residues long. The DNA for the CDR3 is TGTGCCAGCAGTCTTACTGGGACAGCTAACTATGGCTACACCTTC. It codes for CASSLTGTANYGYTF.